The 20 T cell receptor beta chains below were found in one sample sequenced in a study of cytomegalovirus exposure and HLA in healthy donors. Researchers ran the PCR with 60 Vbeta and 13 Jbeta primers. Sequencing used immunoSEQ multiplex PCR; TCRdb keeps in-frame clones, though not all of them. Of approximately 100,000 clones detected, over 70% appear once; the ten largest clones hold about 4.1%. Material for sequencing was PBMCs. The receptors stem from a man aged 50 or older in good health and CMV-seropositive.

V and J are TRBV6-1 and TRBJ1-2; D not resolved. V was clipped by 7 bases and J by 4 bases, with 13 bases between them. The CDR3 is 13 amino acids. The germline gives CDR1 MNHNS, CDR2 SASEGT. CDR3 in amino acids: CASMGGLGYGYTF. The CDR3, as DNA: TGTGCCAGCATGGGAGGGTTGGGCTATGGCTACACCTTC.

The rearrangement joins TRBV30 to TRBJ2-3; 10 nucleotides agree with TRBD2. Trimming at V came to 3 bases and at J to 6 bases, leaving 9 bases not matched to a gene. Germline CDR1 is GTSNPN and CDR2 is SVGIG (reference sequence). CDR3 length: 15 amino acids. The CDR3 here is CAWSKLAGIRDTQYF. As DNA, the CDR3 is TGTGCCTGGAGCAAACTAGCGGGAATCCGGGATACGCAGTATTTT.

The chain joins TRBV7-2 to TRBJ2-5; D ambiguous. The germline gives CDR1 SGHTA, CDR2 FQGNSA. V lost 1 base and J lost 11, with 14 bases in between. This CDR3 comprises 13 residues. CDR3 in amino acids: CASSLGDRPRQYF. CDR3 sequence (DNA): TGTGCCAGCAGCTTAGGAGATAGGCCCAGGCAGTACTTC.

V and J are TRBV7-2 and TRBJ2-2; 9 nucleotides match TRBD2. CDR3 size: 16 residues. Unmatched junction bases numbered 10, after V lost 5 bases and J lost 6 bases. Germline CDR1 reads SGHTA; CDR2 reads FQGNSA. CDR3 region: CASSLGRGRAPGELFF. For the CDR3, the DNA is TGTGCCAGCAGCCTTGGGCGCGGGAGGGCCCCCGGGGAGCTGTTTTTT.

The rearrangement joins TRBV19 to TRBJ2-2; 11 nucleotides line up with TRBD2. Germline assignment: CDR1 LNHDA and CDR2 SQIVND (reference sequence). V gave up 3 bases and J gave up 4 bases; unmatched junction bases: 7. The CDR3 contains 17 residues. Here the CDR3 DNA reads TGTGCCAGTAGTATTGATAGCGGGAGGGCACTCACCGGGGAGCTGTTTTTT. Residues: CASSIDSGRALTGELFF. Full variable domain (outside the CDR3, taken from reference TRBV19 and TRBJ2-2): DGGITQSPKYLFRKEGQNVTLSCEQNLNHDAMYWYRQDPGQGLRLIYYSQIVNDFQKGDIAEGYSVSREKKESFPLTVTSAQKNPTAFYLCASSIDSGRALTGELFFGEGSRLTVL.

This clone has just a few counts. The genes are TRBV7-2 and TRBJ2-1; D perhaps matches TRBD2 (5 bases). The length of the CDR3 is 15 residues. Germline values: CDR1 SGHTA, CDR2 FQGNSA. V gave up 5 bases and J gave up 5 bases, with 16 bases separating them. The CDR3 DNA reads as TGTGCCAGCAGCCGGCTCGGACTGGAGAACAATGAGCAGTTCTTC. It yields the protein CASSRLGLENNEQFF.

V usage is TRBV5-1 and J usage is TRBJ2-2; 15 bases fit TRBD2. Germline CDR1 is SGHRS and CDR2 is YFSETQ. The CDR3 spans 17 residues. V shed 2 bases, J shed 7 bases, and the junction held 6 bases outside the gene matches. The CDR3 here is CASSFGTSGRIDGELFF. DNA for the CDR3: TGCGCCAGCAGCTTTGGGACTAGCGGGAGGATAGACGGGGAGCTGTTTTTT. Based on the CDR3 plus reference TRBV5-1 and TRBJ2-2, the full variable domain is KAGVTQTPRYLIKTRGQQVTLSCSPISGHRSVSWYQQTPGQGLQFLFEYFSETQRNKGNFPGRFSGRQFSNSRSEMNVSTLELGDSALYLCASSFGTSGRIDGELFFGEGSRLTVL.

This rearrangement joins TRBV6-1 to TRBJ2-3; TRBD2 is a possible D gene (6 bases). Germline CDR1 reads MNHNS; CDR2 reads SASEGT. The CDR3 is 12 residues long. The CDR3 region is CASGGDADTQYF. CDR3 nucleotide sequence: TGTGCGTCGGGCGGGGACGCAGATACGCAGTATTTT.

The chain has TRBV5-1 and TRBJ1-3; D remains ambiguous. CDR3 length: 15 residues. Germline CDR1 reads SGHRS; CDR2 reads YFSETQ. The germline V and J ends were trimmed by 1 base and 0 bases, with 8 bases remaining between them. The CDR3: CASSLYGYSGNTIYF. As DNA, the CDR3 is TGCGCCAGCAGCTTGTACGGGTACTCTGGAAACACCATATATTTT.

The chain has TRBV15 and TRBJ1-1, with a possible D match to TRBD1 (6 bases). V gave up 0 bases and J gave up 5 bases, with 13 bases separating them. The CDR3 loop spans 15 amino acids. CDR1 is LNHNV and CDR2 is YYDKDF in the germline V gene (reference sequence). CDR3 protein: CATSRDRQGHTEAFF. The CDR3 coding sequence is TGTGCCACCAGCAGAGATCGTCAGGGGCATACTGAAGCTTTCTTT.

J is TRBJ2-7 and V is TRBV4-2; 8 nucleotides agree with TRBD2. The CDR3 length is 16 residues. Germline V CDR1 and CDR2: LGHNA, YNFKEQ. With V trimmed by 0 bases and J by 1 base, 5 bases remained unmatched. CDR3 sequence: CASSQDSAGGSYEQYF. CDR3 nucleotides: TGTGCCAGCAGCCAAGATTCGGCGGGAGGTTCCTACGAGCAGTACTTC.

J is TRBJ2-2 and V is TRBV5-1; TRBD2 agrees at 7 bases. The CDR3 is made up of 15 amino acids. The V and J ends lost 4 bases and 6 bases, in that order; junction bases with no gene match: 9. CDR1 and CDR2 from the germline V gene are SGHRS and YFSETQ. The CDR3 nucleotides read TGCGCCAGCAGCCCCTTACTTACTAGCGCCGGGGAGCTGTTTTTT. The encoded protein is CASSPLLTSAGELFF.

CDR3 residues: CASTGQRSTDTQYF. The CDR3 nucleotides are TGTGCCAGCACCGGCCAGCGGAGCACAGATACGCAGTATTTT. The chain uses TRBV28 and TRBJ2-3; a possible D gene is TRBD2 (5 bases). Between the trimmed V and J ends, which lost 7 bases and 0 bases, there was a span of 11 bases. Germline CDR1 and CDR2: MDHEN and SYDVKM. CDR3 length: 14 residues.

J is TRBJ2-3 and V is TRBV27, with 10 bases that match TRBD2. The CDR3 spans 15 residues. Per the germline V gene, CDR1 is MNHEY and CDR2 is SMNVEV (reference sequence). V was clipped by 5 bases and J by 2 bases; unmatched bases: 4. The CDR3 DNA sequence: TGTGCCAGCAGTCGGACTAGCGGACTCACAGATACGCAGTATTTT. The encoded protein is CASSRTSGLTDTQYF.

The J gene is TRBJ2-4, the V gene TRBV30; TRBD1 might be the D (5 bases). The CDR3 contains 15 residues. Germline lookup yields CDR1 GTSNPN and CDR2 SVGIG (reference sequence). The ends were cut back, 2 bases at V and 6 bases at J, with 17 bases in the middle. The CDR3 region is CAWSTGLQRGNIQYF. For the CDR3, the DNA is TGTGCCTGGAGTACAGGTTTACAAAGAGGAAACATTCAGTACTTC.

The rearrangement links TRBV10-3 to TRBJ1-4; D is unclear. The CDR3 is made up of 14 amino acids. The V end was cut by 0 bases, the J end by 10 bases, with 12 bases between. Germline values: CDR1 ENHRY, CDR2 SYGVKD. CDR3 sequence reads: CAISESPSTGKLFF. DNA of the CDR3: TGTGCCATCAGTGAGTCCCCTTCCACCGGAAAACTGTTTTTT.

This chain uses TRBV14 with TRBJ2-2; tentatively, D is TRBD1 (6 bases). Germline V lookup: CDR1 SGHDN, CDR2 FVKESK. V was cut by 5 bases and J by 5 bases, with 21 bases left in between. The CDR3 covers 17 residues. CDR3 region: CASSVDFGGGSTGELFF. CDR3 nucleotide sequence: TGTGCCAGCAGCGTGGACTTTGGGGGCGGTTCGACCGGGGAGCTGTTTTTT.

The gene calls are TRBV4-1 and TRBJ2-2; 13 bases match TRBD2. Losses at the gene ends were 4 bases for V and 7 bases for J; bases not matched to a gene: 9. Germline values: CDR1 MGHRA, CDR2 YSYEKL. The CDR3 is made up of 17 amino acids. As DNA, the CDR3 is TGCGCCAGCAGCCCGAAGCCGGGACTAGCGGGGTTCGGGGAGCTGTTTTTT. Residues: CASSPKPGLAGFGELFF.

This chain connects TRBV28 to TRBJ2-2, with 11 bases that match TRBD2. Unmatched junction bases numbered 4, after V lost 4 bases and J lost 6 bases. Germline loops: CDR1 MDHEN, CDR2 SYDVKM. CDR3 length equals 15 residues. The CDR3 bases are TGTGCCAGCAGTTATCCGGGACTAGCGGCCGGGGAGCTGTTTTTT. This encodes CASSYPGLAAGELFF. Full variable domain (outside the CDR3, taken from reference TRBV28 and TRBJ2-2): DVKVTQSSRYLVKRTGEKVFLECVQDMDHENMFWYRQDPGLGLRLIYFSYDVKMKEKGDIPEGYSVSREKKERFSLILESASTNQTSMYLCASSYPGLAAGELFFGEGSRLTVL.

This clone was seen a few times. The DNA for the CDR3 is TGTGCCAGCAGTGCCCGCGGAGCGGGACGCTACGAGCAGTACTTC. It codes for CASSARGAGRYEQYF. J is TRBJ2-7 and V is TRBV28; 7 positions agree with TRBD2. This CDR3 contains 15 residues. The junction had 10 bases not matched to a gene; V was cut back by 5 bases and J by 3 bases. CDR1 and CDR2 from the germline V gene are MDHEN and SYDVKM. The entire variable domain, with the rest obtained from reference TRBV28 and TRBJ2-7, is as follows: DVKVTQSSRYLVKRTGEKVFLECVQDMDHENMFWYRQDPGLGLRLIYFSYDVKMKEKGDIPEGYSVSREKKERFSLILESASTNQTSMYLCASSARGAGRYEQYFGPGTRLTVT.